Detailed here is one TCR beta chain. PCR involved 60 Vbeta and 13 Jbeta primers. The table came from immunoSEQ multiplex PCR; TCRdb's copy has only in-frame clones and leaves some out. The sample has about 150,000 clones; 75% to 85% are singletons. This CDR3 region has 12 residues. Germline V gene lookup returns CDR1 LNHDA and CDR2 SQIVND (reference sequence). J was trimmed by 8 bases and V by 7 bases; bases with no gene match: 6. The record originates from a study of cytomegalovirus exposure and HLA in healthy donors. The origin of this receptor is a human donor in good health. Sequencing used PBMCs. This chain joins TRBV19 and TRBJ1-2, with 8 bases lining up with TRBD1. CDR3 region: CASNQGAGGYTF. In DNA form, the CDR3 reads TGTGCCAGTAATCAGGGGGCAGGCGGCTACACCTTC.